This TCR beta chain was captured in a study of T cells in Graves' hyperthyroidism and ophthalmopathy. This CDR3 is built from 15 residues. Trimming at V came to 6 bases and at J to 5 bases, leaving 8 bases not matched to a gene. From germline, CDR1 is SGHAT and CDR2 FQNNGV. In its sample, this clonotype was seen many times. What was amplified from RNA transcripts were TCR beta CDR3 regions. HTBI primers were employed in a first-round RT-PCR of the TCR CDR3. TCRdb re-called the multiplex PCR reads with MiXCR, one entry per CDR3 protein. The sample lists around 440,000 distinct CDR3 sequences, approximately 14% occurring once.

This receptor was identified in a woman under 30 with Graves' hyperthyroidism. The genes are TRBV11-2 and TRBJ2-7; 12 nucleotides agree with TRBD2. The sample consisted of blood. As DNA, the CDR3 is TGTGCCAGCAGACGAAGACTAGCGGGAGTAGACGAGCAGTACTTC. It codes for CASRRRLAGVDEQYF.